The entry below gives a single T cell receptor (beta chain) sequence along with its context. The sample comes from a study of T cell responses to AZD1222 COVID-19 vaccine. The V gene's germline CDR1 is LGHNA and CDR2 YNFKEQ. This CDR3 comprises 14 residues. V was cut by 0 bases and J by 4 bases, with 9 bases left in between. Using immunoSEQ multiplex PCR, the repertoire was profiled, and TCRdb retains in-frame clones only, with some absent. Of just over 150,000 clones in the sample, just over 90% were seen once. The V and J genes are TRBV4-2 and TRBJ1-1, with D perhaps matching TRBD1 (6 bases). The sample was peripheral blood, taken on day 0 of AZD1222 vaccination. This receptor was obtained from an adult in good health. CDR3 protein: CASSQDTGTTEAFF. DNA for the CDR3: TGTGCCAGCAGCCAAGATACAGGGACCACTGAAGCTTTCTTT.